The entry below describes one T cell receptor (beta chain). This sample stems from a study of blood T cell repertoires in COVID-19. Study background: Samples came from the United States, Italy and Spain, spanning acute and convalescent COVID-19.

Participants were aged about 18 to 100 years from approximately 23 US areas. Clinical histories supplied by participants themselves formed the basis of cohort assignment. Study processing details: The authors estimated nucleated cell counts from reference gene primer amplification. Sequencing used immunoSEQ multiplex PCR; TCRdb keeps in-frame clones, though not all of them. V and J calls and clone size follow that table, whereas D and trimming were derived from the DNA. The sample lists 250,000 to 300,000 clones, roughly 93% occurring once. The CDR3 is 14 residues long. From germline, CDR1 is SGHNT and CDR2 YYREEE (reference sequence). The J segment lost 2 bases and the V segment lost 4 bases, leaving 5 bases of the junction unmatched.

The specimen was PBMCs or T cells enriched from blood (not recorded which). The rearrangement uses TRBV5-4 and TRBJ2-5, with 7 bases that match TRBD1. The receptor was derived from a woman aged 40 to 50 with acute COVID-19. This CDR3 reads CASSTGQTQETQYF. The CDR3 coding sequence is TGTGCCAGCAGCACGGGACAGACTCAAGAGACCCAGTACTTC.